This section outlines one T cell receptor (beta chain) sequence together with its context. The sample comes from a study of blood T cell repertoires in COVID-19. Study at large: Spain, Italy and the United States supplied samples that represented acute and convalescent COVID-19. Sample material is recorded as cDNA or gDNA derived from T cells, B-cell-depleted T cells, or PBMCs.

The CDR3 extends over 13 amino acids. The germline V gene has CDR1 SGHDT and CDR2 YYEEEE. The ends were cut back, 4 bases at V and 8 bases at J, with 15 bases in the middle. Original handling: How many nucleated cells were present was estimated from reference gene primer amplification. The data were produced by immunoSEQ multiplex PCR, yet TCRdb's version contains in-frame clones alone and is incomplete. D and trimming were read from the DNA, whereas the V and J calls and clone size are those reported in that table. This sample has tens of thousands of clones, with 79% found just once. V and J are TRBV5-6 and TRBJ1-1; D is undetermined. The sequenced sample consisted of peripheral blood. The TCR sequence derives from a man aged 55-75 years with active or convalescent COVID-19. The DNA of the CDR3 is TGTGCCAGCAGCCTCTTTCGGGAATTCGAAGCTTTCTTT. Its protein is CASSLFREFEAFF.